A single TCR beta chain is shown here with its context. The source of the sample is a study of tumor-infiltrating lymphocytes in primary liver carcinoma. V was shortened by 4 bases and J by 10 bases, with 8 bases between the two germline ends. Germline lookup yields CDR1 SGHAT and CDR2 FQNNGV. The CDR3 loop spans 11 amino acids. Co-extracted RNA and DNA came from approximately 20-30 mg of unsorted bulk tissue. The input was about 500 ng total RNA; TCR beta cDNA was made from it with a constant-region primer. Three nested multiplex PCR rounds of slightly modified ARM-PCR generated TCR beta libraries. Use of TRBV1-TRBV30 forward primers with a C-beta reverse primer characterized the first two PCR rounds, which lasted 10 cycles each. TCRdb used MiXCR to reprocess the multiplex PCR reads, holding one entry per CDR3 protein. The sample has 50,000 or so distinct CDR3 sequences, roughly 80% seen once.

The chain joins TRBV11-2 to TRBJ2-1; D gene uncertain. Source material: liver tumor tissue from sampling region 5. Subset in this sample: tumor region T5, tumor centre. The sequence derives from a man between 40 and 49 years old with primary liver carcinoma and hepatitis B virus infection. The CDR3 DNA sequence: TGTGCCAGCAGCTCCTCGTTGGAGCAGTTCTTC. Translation gives CASSSSLEQFF.